This is a list of T cell receptor beta chains from one sample in a study of T cell responses to AZD1222 COVID-19 vaccine. Method: immunoSEQ multiplex PCR; TCRdb's copy keeps in-frame clones and lacks some. The repertoire holds some 86,000 clones, with approximately 80% as singletons. The sample here was peripheral blood, taken on day 0 of AZD1222 vaccination. Every receptor here comes from an adult in good health. The CDR3 runs from the conserved cysteine through the conserved F or W. The order of the fields is clone size, D gene, J gene, V gene, CDR3 DNA, CDR3 protein. The D gene is left open where the match is weak. A row's size may be missing; if present it is once, few, many or a size class.

>NA|TRBD1|TRBJ1-4|TRBV13
TGTGCCAGCAGCTCAGCCGGGACAGGGGGCGGAAAACTGTTTTTT
CASSSAGTGGGKLFF
>NA|NA|TRBJ2-1|TRBV12-2
TGTGCAAGTCGCTTAGAGGGCCTACCTGGGAGCTCCTACAATGAGCAGTTCTTC
CASRLEGLPGSSYNEQFF
>NA|NA|TRBJ1-1|TRBV6-4
TGTGCCAGCAGGATGGACAGCTTGAACACTGAAGCTTTCTTT
CASRMDSLNTEAFF
>NA|NA|TRBJ2-1|TRBV3-1/TRBV3-2
TGTGCCAGCAGCCAAGAGGCTAGCATAGATGAGCAGTTCTTC
CASSQEASIDEQFF
>NA|NA|TRBJ1-6|TRBV5-1
TGCGCCAGCAGGTCGATACTGAGCTCCTATAATTCACCCCTCCACTTT
CASRSILSSYNSPLHF
>NA|NA|TRBJ1-4|TRBV30
TGTGCCTCGATCGTGGGTGAAAAACTGTTTTTT
CASIVGEKLFF
>NA|NA|TRBJ1-3|TRBV6-5
TGTGCCAGCAGTTTTGGACACCCCTCTGGAAACACCATATATTTT
CASSFGHPSGNTIYF
>NA|NA|TRBJ1-4|TRBV19
TGTGCCAGTAGTGGGGGATTTGCAACTAATGAAAAACTGTTTTTT
CASSGGFATNEKLFF
>NA|TRBD1|TRBJ2-7|TRBV5-4
TGTGCCAGCAGCCCACAGGGGGAATCCTACGAGCAGTACTTC
CASSPQGESYEQYF
>NA|NA|TRBJ2-3|TRBV7-6
TGTGCCAGCAGCTTATTGCGGATGAATACAGATACGCAGTATTTT
CASSLLRMNTDTQYF
>few|TRBD1|TRBJ1-5|TRBV7-8
TGTGCCAGCAGCTCCGGACAGGGCAGCAATCAGCCCCAGCATTTT
CASSSGQGSNQPQHF
>NA|NA|TRBJ1-1|TRBV2
TGTGCCAGCAGTGAATATAGGGGAGGAGCTGAAGCTTTCTTT
CASSEYRGGAEAFF
>NA|TRBD1|TRBJ1-4|TRBV19
TGTGCCAGTAGCACCAAGACAGGGTTGAATGAAAAACTGTTTTTT
CASSTKTGLNEKLFF
>NA|TRBD1|TRBJ2-3|TRBV5-4
TGTGCCAGCAGCAACCCCGGGACAGGGGAACAGTATTTT
CASSNPGTGEQYF
>NA|TRBD1|TRBJ1-6|TRBV7-8
TGTGCCAGCAGTCGACCTCCGGGACAGGGGGCACCCCTCCACTTT
CASSRPPGQGAPLHF
>NA|NA|TRBJ2-1|TRBV5-4
TGTGCCAGCAGCTTGGGAGCTAGCTCCTACAATGAGCAGTTCTTC
CASSLGASSYNEQFF
>NA|NA|TRBJ1-1|TRBV28
TGTGCCAGCAGTTTTGGGTGGGGGGCCATGAACACTGAAGCTTTCTTT
CASSFGWGAMNTEAFF
>NA|TRBD1|TRBJ1-1|TRBV9
TGTGCCAGCAGCGTAGAGGATCGGACAGGGGGTGGGAAGAACACTGAAGCTTTCTTT
CASSVEDRTGGGKNTEAFF
>NA|NA|TRBJ1-2|TRBV7-2
TGTGCCAGCAGCGAGGGCAGCTATGGCTACACCTTC
CASSEGSYGYTF
>NA|NA|TRBJ1-4|TRBV11-2
TGTGCCAGCAGCTTGGTTGGCGAAAAACTGTTTTTT
CASSLVGEKLFF
>NA|NA|TRBJ2-7|TRBV30
TGTGCCTGGGGGACCGCCGCCTACGAGCAGTACTTC
CAWGTAAYEQYF